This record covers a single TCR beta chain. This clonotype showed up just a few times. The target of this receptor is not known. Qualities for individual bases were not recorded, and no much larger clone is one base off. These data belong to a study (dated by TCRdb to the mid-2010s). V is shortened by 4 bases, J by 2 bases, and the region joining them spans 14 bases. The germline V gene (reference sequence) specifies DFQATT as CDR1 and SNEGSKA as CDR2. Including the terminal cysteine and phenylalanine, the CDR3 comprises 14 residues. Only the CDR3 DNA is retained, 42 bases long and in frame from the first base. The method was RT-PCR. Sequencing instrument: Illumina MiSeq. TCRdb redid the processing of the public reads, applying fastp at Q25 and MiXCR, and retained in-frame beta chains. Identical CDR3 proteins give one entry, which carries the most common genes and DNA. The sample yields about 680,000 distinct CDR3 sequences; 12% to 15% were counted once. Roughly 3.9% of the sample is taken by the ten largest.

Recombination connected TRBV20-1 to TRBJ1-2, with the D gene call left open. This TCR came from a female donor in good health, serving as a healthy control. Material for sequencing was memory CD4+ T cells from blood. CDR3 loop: CSANQQKMNYGYTF. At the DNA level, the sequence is TGCAGTGCTAATCAGCAAAAGATGAACTATGGCTACACCTTC.